The 15 T cell receptor beta chains presented below share a single source sample, sequenced in a study of breast tumors, draining lymph nodes, adjacent tissues. Each CDR3 protein gets one entry after TCRdb re-called the multiplex PCR reads with MiXCR. Among about 140,000 distinct CDR3 sequences listed, approximately 30% were seen once. Axillary draining lymph nodes of breast cancer patients supplied the node samples. The sequencing input was axillary lymph node tissue. These receptor sequences come from a female donor with breast cancer. Some clones in this sample may be carry-over from other donors' samples.

This clonotype appeared many times. The chain combines TRBV7-9 with TRBJ2-5; D could derive from TRBD1 or TRBD2 (7 bases each). The CDR3 spans 16 residues. Germline CDR1 reads SEHNR; CDR2 reads FQNEAQ (reference sequence). Trimming removed 1 base at V and 3 bases at J, with 15 bases between. CDR3 DNA sequence: TGTGCCAGCAGCTTAGAGGGGAGGGGGCCGGAAGAGACCCAGTACTTC. This gives the protein CASSLEGRGPEETQYF.

This rearrangement joins TRBV20-1 to TRBJ1-1; D possibly corresponds to TRBD1 (6 bases). Looked up from germline, CDR1 is DFQATT and CDR2 is SNEGSKA (reference sequence). Trimming stripped 3 bases from V and 4 bases from J, with 9 bases between. This CDR3 spans 12 amino acids. The CDR3 nucleotides are TGCAGTGCTAGTGGAGGGGGCACTGAAGCTTTCTTT. It encodes CSASGGGTEAFF.

V gene TRBV27 combines with J gene TRBJ2-3; D is perhaps TRBD1 (5 bases). This CDR3 has 14 amino acids. With 5 bases removed from V and 1 base from J, the gap between germline ends came to 10 bases. The germline CDR1 and CDR2 sequences are MNHEY and SMNVEV (reference sequence). The CDR3 coding sequence is TGTGCCAGCAGTAGGGTCAGGGGCACAGATACGCAGTATTTT. Its protein is CASSRVRGTDTQYF.

The V gene is TRBV19, the J gene TRBJ2-2, with D maybe TRBD1 (5 bases). V was trimmed by 5 bases and J by 7 bases, leaving 14 bases between them. CDR3 size: 14 residues. Germline loops: CDR1 LNHDA, CDR2 SQIVND (reference sequence). CDR3 in amino acids: CASSAQAVVGELFF. The CDR3 coding sequence is TGTGCCAGTAGTGCACAGGCGGTTGTCGGGGAGCTGTTTTTT.

The chain uses TRBV13 and TRBJ1-2, with no clear D. The V gene's germline CDR1 is PRHDT and CDR2 FYEKMQ (reference sequence). Trimming shortened V by 0 bases and J by 8 bases, and 7 bases separated the two germline ends. This CDR3 is built from 12 residues. The CDR3 DNA sequence: TGTGCCAGCAGCTTAGGAAAGCGGGGCTACACCTTC. It encodes CASSLGKRGYTF.

Concerning this clonotype itself: Given a much more abundant clone one base away, this may be a read error. The chain joins TRBV10-2 to TRBJ1-3, with D tentatively TRBD1 (6 bases). V dropped 6 bases and J dropped 0 bases, with 15 bases sitting between them. Germline V gives CDR1 WSHSY, CDR2 SAAADI. CDR3 length: 16 residues. The CDR3 reads CASSNDRPSSGNTIYF. In DNA form, the CDR3 reads TGCGCCAGCAGCAACGACAGGCCGAGCTCTGGAAACACCATATATTTT.

This clonotype was detected ten times or more. The CDR3: CASSRSGRGDNQPQHF. The CDR3 region has the DNA TGTGCCAGTAGTAGGTCCGGTCGTGGGGACAATCAGCCCCAGCATTTT. The V and J genes are TRBV19 and TRBJ1-5; no firm D call. Trimming left V 4 bases short and J 3 bases short, with 16 bases between. The CDR3 totals 16 residues. CDR1 and CDR2 (germline): LNHDA, SQIVND (reference sequence).

There are many counts of this clonotype. A much larger clonotype is one base distant, so this may be a read error. The chain joins TRBV20-1 to TRBJ1-6; 10 positions match TRBD1. The CDR3 sequence is 15 residues long. Germline CDR1 is DFQATT and CDR2 is SNEGSKA (reference sequence). Trimming cost V 5 bases and J 10 bases; bases outside gene matches: 11. CDR3 amino acids: CSARSGTGDESPLHF. Written as DNA, the CDR3 is TGCAGTGCTCGATCCGGGACAGGGGATGAATCACCCCTCCACTTT.

This clonotype was seen just once. V usage is TRBV11-2 and J usage is TRBJ2-2, with 7 nucleotides matching TRBD1. Germline values: CDR1 SGHAT, CDR2 FQNNGV. Trimming removed 5 bases from V and 7 bases from J; junction bases left unmatched: 4. The CDR3 is 13 residues long. The CDR3 reads CASSQTGIGELFF. CDR3 coding DNA: TGTGCCAGCAGCCAGACAGGGATCGGGGAGCTGTTTTTT. Full variable domain (remainder filled in from reference TRBV11-2 and TRBJ2-2): EAGVAQSPRYKIIEKRQSVAFWCNPISGHATLYWYQQILGQGPKLLIQFQNNGVVDDSQLPKDRFSAERLKGVDSTLKIQPAKLEDSAVYLCASSQTGIGELFFGEGSRLTVL.

This clonotype was recorded at least ten times. The rearrangement links TRBV12-3 or TRBV12-4 to TRBJ2-5; 14 bases are shared with TRBD2. J gave up 5 bases and V 8 bases, and 4 bases lay outside the gene matches. This CDR3 comprises 14 residues. This CDR3 is CASRLAGGPETQYF. The DNA of the CDR3 is TGTGCCAGCCGACTAGCGGGGGGGCCGGAGACCCAGTACTTC.

This clonotype was recorded a few times. A much larger clonotype is one base distant, so this may be a read error. The V and J genes are TRBV20-1 and TRBJ2-5; D could derive from TRBD1 or TRBD2 (5 bases each). The CDR3 has 14 residues. Per germline, CDR1 DFQATT and CDR2 SNEGSKA (reference sequence). The CDR3 loop reads CSAPRGSPQATQYF. CDR3 in DNA: TGCAGTGCCCCGAGGGGCAGCCCCCAAGCGACCCAGTACTTC.

This clonotype appeared many times. The chain has TRBV13 and TRBJ2-1; D ambiguous. Germline CDR1 reads PRHDT; CDR2 reads FYEKMQ (reference sequence). This CDR3 is built from 13 residues. The V end lost 0 bases, the J end lost 6 bases, and 6 bases lay between the germline ends. The CDR3 here is CASSLGLVNEQFF. The CDR3 DNA follows: TGTGCCAGCAGCTTAGGCCTGGTCAATGAGCAGTTCTTC.

Ten or more counts support this clonotype. The chain carries TRBV12-3 or TRBV12-4 and TRBJ2-6; D ambiguous. The length of the CDR3 is 13 residues. The V end lost 6 bases, the J end lost 3 bases, and 6 bases lay between the germline ends. The CDR3 coding sequence is TGTGCCAGCAGCCGAGGTGGGGCCAACGTCCTGACTTTC. This sequence encodes CASSRGGANVLTF.

The chain links TRBV10-1 to TRBJ2-5, with D perhaps TRBD2 (5 bases). In germline, CDR1 is WNHNN, CDR2 SYGVQD (reference sequence). CDR3 length: 14 amino acids. V was clipped by 2 bases and J by 4 bases, with 11 bases between them. This chain's CDR3 is CASSEPGNRETQYF. In DNA form, the CDR3 reads TGCGCCAGCAGTGAGCCGGGGAACCGAGAGACCCAGTACTTC.

About this clonotype: The CDR3 end shows no conserved phenylalanine or tryptophan, and so a read error is likely. The chain couples TRBV28 to TRBJ2-6; D is possibly TRBD1 (6 bases). V dropped 3 bases and J dropped 1 base, with 13 bases sitting between them. The CDR3 is 17 amino acids. Germline CDR1 and CDR2: MDHEN and SYDVKM. The CDR3 DNA follows: TGTGCCAGCAGTTTTCTACAGGGTTTTTCTGGGGCCAACGTCCTGACTTAC. Its protein is CASSFLQGFSGANVLTY.